Sequencing of this TCR beta chain was carried out in a study of CD8 T cells in ankylosing spondylitis. Regarding the study as a whole: The authors reported significant enrichment of disease-linked clones in matched ankylosing spondylitis synovial fluid. Ankylosing spondylitis blood appeared to be characterized by a TCR beta motif of eight or nine highly homologous variants.

Each CDR3 protein gets one entry after TCRdb re-called the 5' RACE reads with MiXCR. The profile shows fewer than 400,000 distinct CDR3 sequences, around 24% of them singletons. Details on this clonotype: Its cognate antigen is unknown.

Trimming took off 5 bases at V and 6 bases at J, with 20 bases between the two ends. Germline V lookup: CDR1 SGHVS, CDR2 FNYEAQ. The CDR3 totals 15 residues. The sequenced material came from blood, either unsorted or a sorted T cell fraction (not recorded which). This TCR came from a male donor with ankylosing spondylitis. The gene calls are TRBV7-6 and TRBJ2-7, with no clear D. The CDR3 DNA sequence: TGTGCCAGCAGCACAGCCCCTGCGCGAAGTTCCGAGCAGTACTTC. Protein: CASSTAPARSSEQYF. Using reference TRBV7-6 and TRBJ2-7 for the parts outside the CDR3, the full variable domain is GAGVSQSPRYKVTKRGQDVALRCDPISGHVSLYWYRQALGQGPEFLTYFNYEAQQDKSGLPNDRFSAERPEGSISTLTIQRTEQRDSAMYRCASSTAPARSSEQYFGPGTRLTVT.